By proportion, the clone carrying this TCR beta chain is medium-sized. What it binds is not known. This specimen comes from a study of HIV-infected patients and healthy controls. The CDR3 is 11 amino acids. Germline V CDR1 and CDR2: DFQATT, SNEGSKA (reference sequence). V shed 7 bases, J shed 6 bases, and the junction held 5 bases outside the gene matches. Whole blood was used without fractionation, so all unsorted peripheral T cells were included. Control samples came from some eleven uninfected healthy donors, four of them resampled after two to four months. General study results and limits: Untreated HIV+ repertoires had roughly threefold fewer distinct CDR3s and lower Shannon diversity than healthy controls.

Reverse transcription used around 480 ng RNA and constant-region primers for alpha and beta. Alpha and beta chain libraries were made separately by chain-specific third strand synthesis with multiplexing indices. Each CDR3 protein is one row after TCRdb ran MiXCR on the 5' RACE reads. The repertoire holds 8,000 to 11,000 distinct CDR3 sequences, with under 8.5% as singletons. The sequenced material came from blood. The origin of this receptor is an adult in good health. This chain links TRBV20-1 with TRBJ1-2; 7 positions match TRBD1. The CDR3 bases are TGCAGTGTTGGCAGGGGGAATGGCTACACCTTC. It specifies CSVGRGNGYTF.